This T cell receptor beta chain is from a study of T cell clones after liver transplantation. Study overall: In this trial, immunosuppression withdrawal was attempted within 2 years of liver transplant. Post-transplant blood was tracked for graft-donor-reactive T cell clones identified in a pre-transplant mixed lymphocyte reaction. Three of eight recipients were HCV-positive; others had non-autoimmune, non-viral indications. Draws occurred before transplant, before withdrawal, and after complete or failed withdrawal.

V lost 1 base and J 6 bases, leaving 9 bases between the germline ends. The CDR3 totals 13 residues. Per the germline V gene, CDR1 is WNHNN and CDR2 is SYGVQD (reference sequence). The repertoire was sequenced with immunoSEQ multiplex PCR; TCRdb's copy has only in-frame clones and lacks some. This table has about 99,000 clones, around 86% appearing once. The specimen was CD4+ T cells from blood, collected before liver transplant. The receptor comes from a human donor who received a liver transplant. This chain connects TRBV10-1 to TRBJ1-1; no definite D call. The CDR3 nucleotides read TGCGCCAGCAGTGAGTGGGGAACGGCTGAAGCTTTCTTT. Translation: CASSEWGTAEAFF.